Sequencing of this T cell receptor beta chain was carried out in a study of a mutant IDH1 vaccine in newly diagnosed glioma. Overall study context: The earlier regimen, radiotherapy, temozolomide, or both, was most often both.

Documented time point: week 5, during vaccination. It was 300 ug of mutant IDH1 20-mer peptide that made up each vaccine dose, given with topical imiquimod. Assay used: immunoSEQ multiplex PCR; TCRdb lists only in-frame clones, some missing. The sample records 30,000 to 40,000 clones, around 81% being singletons. The CDR3 consists of 17 residues. CDR1 is SGDLS, CDR2 YYNGEE, per germline. V was pared by 0 bases and J by 1 base, with 16 bases between. The table lists this clone with a few counts. The antigen remains undetermined. Study-wide findings and caveats: Immune responses arising from the vaccine appeared in approximately 93% of patients.

The chain links TRBV9 to TRBJ1-1, with D unresolved. This clonotype was obtained from a man aged 50 to 60 with glioma. The sequencing here drew on PBMCs, taken from a glioma patient whose treatment included an IDH1 peptide vaccine. The CDR3 DNA reads TGTGCCAGCAGCGTAGCCTCCGCGAGGGTACGGAACACTGAAGCTTTCTTT. It specifies CASSVASARVRNTEAFF. Full variable domain (rest looked up from reference TRBV9 and TRBJ1-1): DSGVTQTPKHLITATGQRVTLRCSPRSGDLSVYWYQQSLDQGLQFLIQYYNGEERAKGNILERFSAQQFPDLHSELNLSSLELGDSALYFCASSVASARVRNTEAFFGQGTRLTVV.